This TCR beta chain comes out of a study of cytomegalovirus exposure and HLA in healthy donors. About the research overall: Among the 300 to 450 genotyped donors, approximately 80% were placed in the Caucasian-associated ancestry cluster.

V was clipped by 2 bases and J by 3 bases, with 13 bases between them. There are 15 residues in the CDR3. The germline CDR1 and CDR2 sequences are SEHNR and FQNEAQ (reference sequence). A note on this clone: Its antigen is undetermined.

Amplification used 60 Vbeta primers and 13 Jbeta primers. Produced via immunoSEQ multiplex PCR; TCRdb's table is partial and in-frame only. The sample yields approximately 78,000 clones, approximately 84% seen once. Study-level findings and limits: Whilst most TCR sequences proved rare, a subset of public TCRs occurred across many donors. In a later analysis, TCR association rates varied by HLA locus: DRB1 most, HLA-C fewest. It was reported that TCR beta sequences correctly inferred the HLA-A and HLA-B alleles for most subjects.

This receptor was identified in a woman aged 45-65 years in good health and CMV-seronegative. V usage is TRBV7-9 and J usage is TRBJ1-1; D gene uncertain. The sample consisted of PBMCs. In nucleotides, the CDR3 is TGTGCCAGCAGCTTATCGGGTAACCCCCACACTGAAGCTTTCTTT. Protein: CASSLSGNPHTEAFF.